These 20 T cell receptor beta chains share one sample of origin, sequenced in a study of blood T cell repertoires in COVID-19. Profiling relied on immunoSEQ multiplex PCR, and the TCRdb table lists in-frame clones only, not all of them. The table has under 200,000 clones, approximately 87% seen once. The sample comprised peripheral blood. These receptors originate from a woman in her seventies with acute or convalescent COVID-19.

This chain connects TRBV12-3 or TRBV12-4 to TRBJ1-2, with a weak D call TRBD1 (5 bases). Trimming removed 5 bases at V and 5 bases at J, with 12 bases between. This CDR3 spans 13 amino acids. CDR3 in amino acids: CASSGDRSYGYTF. The CDR3 DNA follows: TGTGCCAGCAGTGGAGACAGATCGTATGGCTACACCTTC.

This chain joins TRBV18 and TRBJ1-6, with 7 nucleotides matching TRBD1. The CDR3 has 14 amino acids. CDR1 is KGHSH, CDR2 LQKENI, per germline. V lost 2 bases and J lost 8; bases outside the gene matches: 3. In nucleotides, the CDR3 is TGTGCCAGCTCACCAGGGACAGCGGATTCACCCCTCCACTTT. Encoded protein: CASSPGTADSPLHF.

V gene TRBV10-1 combines with J gene TRBJ2-7, with a weak D call TRBD1 (7 bases). Trimming took 3 bases from V and 5 from J, leaving 20 bases between them. The germline CDR1 and CDR2 sequences are WNHNN and SYGVQD (reference sequence). This CDR3 has 16 amino acids. CDR3 nucleotides: TGCGCCAGCAGTGACCGGACAGGACTACGGACGGACGAGCAGTACTTC. As protein: CASSDRTGLRTDEQYF.

The V call is TRBV5-1, the J call TRBJ2-7, with D possibly being TRBD1 (6 bases). Deletions cut 3 bases from V and 4 bases from J, with 14 bases between. The CDR3 sequence is 14 residues long. Germline assignment: CDR1 SGHRS and CDR2 YFSETQ. CDR3 coding DNA: TGCGCCAGCAGCTCTGGGGGCCTGAGGTACGAGCAGTACTTC. Its translation is CASSSGGLRYEQYF.

Of note for this clone: At the DNA level, this CDR3 is encoded by other sequences in the same sample as well. The chain recombines TRBV7-2 with TRBJ2-5, with TRBD2 matching 8 bases. The CDR3 consists of 16 residues. With 0 bases clipped from V and 2 bases from J, the junction kept 5 bases outside the gene matches. Looked up from germline, CDR1 is SGHTA and CDR2 is FQGNSA. Here the CDR3 DNA reads TGTGCCAGCAGCTTAGCGACGAGCGGGGGTCAAGAGACCCAGTACTTC. This translates into CASSLATSGGQETQYF.

The chain links TRBV5-4 to TRBJ1-5, with 9 bases aligning to TRBD1. The V gene end was trimmed by 4 bases and the J gene end by 6 bases; junction bases not matched to a gene: 5. Germline-derived CDR1 and CDR2 are SGHNT and YYREEE (reference sequence). The CDR3 extends over 14 amino acids. CDR3 protein: CASSTGGVGQPQHF. CDR3 in DNA: TGTGCCAGCAGCACAGGGGGCGTGGGTCAGCCCCAGCATTTT.

This sequence joins TRBV18 and TRBJ2-7, with 8 bases identical to TRBD2. V trimming: 8 bases; J trimming: 3 bases; junction bases outside the gene matches: 6. The CDR3 has 13 residues. Per germline, CDR1 KGHSH and CDR2 LQKENI. CDR3 DNA sequence: TGTGCCAGCAAGGGACTAGTCGACTACGAGCAGTACTTC. Translation gives CASKGLVDYEQYF.

The chain has TRBV28 and TRBJ2-1; a possible D gene is TRBD1 (5 bases). This CDR3 contains 15 residues. Germline CDR1 and CDR2: MDHEN and SYDVKM. Trimming removed 7 bases from V and 1 base from J, with 14 bases in between. This CDR3 is CASNFPGASYNEQFF. DNA of the CDR3: TGTGCCAGCAATTTCCCTGGGGCTTCCTACAATGAGCAGTTCTTC.

The V and J genes are TRBV27 and TRBJ1-1; TRBD1 matches at 8 bases. Germline trimming cut 5 bases from V and 0 bases from J; bases unmatched to any gene: 5. The CDR3 is 15 residues long. Germline V lookup: CDR1 MNHEY, CDR2 SMNVEV (reference sequence). This CDR3 is CASSLQGVMNTEAFF. The CDR3 bases are TGTGCCAGCAGTCTACAGGGGGTTATGAACACTGAAGCTTTCTTT.

With respect to this clone: At one end, the junction sequence differs from germline, possibly due to a read error. CDR3 loop: CASSWGTGSSEQYF. DNA for the CDR3: TGTGCCAGCAGTTGGGGGACAGGGTCCTCCGAGCAGTACTTC. This chain uses TRBV6-2 or TRBV6-3 with TRBJ2-7; 9 bases align to TRBD1. The CDR3 is 14 residues long. Germline V gene lookup returns CDR1 MNHEY and CDR2 SVGEGT.

The chain employs TRBV2 and TRBJ1-4; D uncertain. The CDR3 has 13 amino acids. V dropped 5 bases and J dropped 14 bases, with 18 bases sitting between them. Germline V gives CDR1 SNHLY, CDR2 FYNNEI. Here the CDR3 DNA reads TGTGCCAGCAGTCTCGTTCGTGGGGAGCAGCTGTTTTTT. This translates into CASSLVRGEQLFF. Complete variable domain (other parts from reference TRBV2 and TRBJ1-4): EPEVTQTPSHQVTQMGQEVILRCVPISNHLYFYWYRQILGQKVEFLVSFYNNEISEKSEIFDDQFSVERPDGSNFTLKIRSTKLEDSAMYFCASSLVRGEQLFFGSGTQLSVL.

The chain has TRBV3-1 (or the pseudogene TRBV3-2) and TRBJ1-1; 8 bases fit TRBD1. The CDR3 contains 15 residues. Trimming at V came to 4 bases and at J to 2 bases, leaving 6 bases not matched to a gene. Germline values: CDR1 LGHDT, CDR2 YNNKEL (reference sequence). CDR3 protein: CASSRAGGTNTEAFF. DNA for the CDR3: TGTGCCAGCAGCCGAGCAGGGGGCACCAACACTGAAGCTTTCTTT.

This clone turned up a few times. V gene TRBV2 combines with J gene TRBJ1-2; D is ambiguous. V lost 3 bases to trimming and J lost 5 bases, with 13 bases between them. Germline CDR1 is SNHLY and CDR2 is FYNNEI. The CDR3 is 14 residues long. Here the CDR3 reads CASSEPARTYGYTF. Here the CDR3 DNA reads TGTGCCAGCAGTGAGCCGGCCAGGACTTATGGCTACACCTTC.

The chain couples TRBV10-3 to TRBJ1-1, with TRBD1 as a possible D gene (6 bases). The V gene's germline CDR1 is ENHRY and CDR2 SYGVKD. The CDR3 runs 14 residues. Trimming removed 6 bases at V and 1 base at J, with 12 bases between. The CDR3 reads CAIRTGPGNTEAFF. In DNA form, the CDR3 reads TGTGCCATCAGAACAGGGCCCGGGAACACTGAAGCTTTCTTT.

This clone was picked up one time. The chain uses TRBV28 and TRBJ2-5, with D perhaps matching TRBD2 (7 bases). V was pared by 3 bases and J by 2 bases, with 13 bases between. Germline-derived CDR1 and CDR2 are MDHEN and SYDVKM. The CDR3 length is 15 residues. The CDR3 loop is CASSFSAGAQETQYF. CDR3 sequence (DNA): TGTGCCAGCAGTTTCTCTGCGGGGGCACAAGAGACCCAGTACTTC.

The rearrangement joins TRBV11-2 to TRBJ2-2; 9 bases are shared with TRBD1. The CDR3 has 15 amino acids. With 5 bases clipped from V and 7 bases from J, the junction kept 8 bases outside the gene matches. CDR1 SGHAT and CDR2 FQNNGV come from the germline V gene. CDR3 protein: CASSPTRTGVGELFF. In DNA, the CDR3 is TGTGCCAGCAGCCCCACACGGACAGGGGTCGGGGAGCTGTTTTTT.

The CDR3 bases are TGTGCCAGCAGCTTAACGGGCCCCGGTTCACCCCTCCACTTT. This codes for CASSLTGPGSPLHF. The chain employs TRBV7-3 and TRBJ1-6; D gene unclear. Per the germline V gene, CDR1 is SGHTA and CDR2 is FQGTGA. This CDR3 is 14 amino acids long. The V end was cut by 0 bases, the J end by 9 bases, with 9 bases between.

This chain links TRBV19 with TRBJ1-5; possible D gene TRBD1, 6 bases. Trimming cost V 8 bases and J 9 bases, with 14 bases left between them. The V gene's germline CDR1 is LNHDA and CDR2 SQIVND (reference sequence). This CDR3 spans 12 amino acids. CDR3 sequence: CASQDSPGPQHF. The CDR3, as DNA: TGTGCCAGTCAGGACAGTCCGGGGCCCCAGCATTTT.

Regarding this clone: At the DNA level, this CDR3 is encoded by other sequences in the same sample as well. The V gene is TRBV2, the J gene TRBJ1-2, with D possibly being TRBD1 (6 bases). This CDR3 comprises 12 residues. Looked up from germline, CDR1 is SNHLY and CDR2 is FYNNEI. Trimming stripped 3 bases from V and 4 bases from J, with 6 bases between. The CDR3 DNA sequence: TGTGCCAGCAGTGACAGGGGCTATGGCTACACCTTC. It yields the protein CASSDRGYGYTF.

The chain has TRBV10-3 and TRBJ2-7; TRBD2 is a possible D gene (5 bases). The CDR3 has 12 amino acids. Germline V CDR1 and CDR2: ENHRY, SYGVKD. The V end was cut by 10 bases, the J end by 2 bases, with 12 bases between. The CDR3 here is CATAGGTYEQYF. Written as DNA, the CDR3 is TGTGCCACGGCGGGCGGAACCTACGAGCAGTACTTC.